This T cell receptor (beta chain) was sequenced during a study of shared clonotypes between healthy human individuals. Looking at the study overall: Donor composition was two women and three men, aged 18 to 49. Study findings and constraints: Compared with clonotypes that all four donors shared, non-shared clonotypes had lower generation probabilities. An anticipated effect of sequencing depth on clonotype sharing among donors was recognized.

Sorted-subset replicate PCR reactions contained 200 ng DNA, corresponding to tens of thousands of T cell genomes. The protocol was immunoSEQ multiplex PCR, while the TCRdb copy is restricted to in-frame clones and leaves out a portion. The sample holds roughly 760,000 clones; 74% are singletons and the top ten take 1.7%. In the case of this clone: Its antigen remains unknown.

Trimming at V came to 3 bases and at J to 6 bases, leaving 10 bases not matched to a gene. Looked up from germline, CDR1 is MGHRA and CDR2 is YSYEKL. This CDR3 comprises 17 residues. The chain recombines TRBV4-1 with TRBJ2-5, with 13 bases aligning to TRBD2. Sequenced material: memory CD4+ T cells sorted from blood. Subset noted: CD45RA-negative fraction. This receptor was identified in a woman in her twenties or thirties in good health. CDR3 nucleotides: TGCGCCAGCAGCCAGCTGGGACTAGCGGGAACGGATAAGACCCAGTACTTC. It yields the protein CASSQLGLAGTDKTQYF.